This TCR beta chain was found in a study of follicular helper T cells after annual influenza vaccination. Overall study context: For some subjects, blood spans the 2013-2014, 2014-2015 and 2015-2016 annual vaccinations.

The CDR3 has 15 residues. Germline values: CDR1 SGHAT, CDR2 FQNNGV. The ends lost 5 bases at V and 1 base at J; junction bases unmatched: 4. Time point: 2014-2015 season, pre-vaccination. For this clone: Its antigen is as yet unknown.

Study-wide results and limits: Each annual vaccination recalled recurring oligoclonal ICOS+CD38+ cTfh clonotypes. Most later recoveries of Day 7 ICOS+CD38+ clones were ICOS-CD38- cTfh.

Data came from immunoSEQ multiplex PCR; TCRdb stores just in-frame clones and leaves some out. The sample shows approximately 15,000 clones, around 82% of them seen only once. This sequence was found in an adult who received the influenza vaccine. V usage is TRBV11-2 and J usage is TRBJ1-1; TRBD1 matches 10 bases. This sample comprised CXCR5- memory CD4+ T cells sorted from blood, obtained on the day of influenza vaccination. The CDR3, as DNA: TGTGCCAGCAGCCCAGACAGGGGGCGGAACACTGAAGCTTTCTTT. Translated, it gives CASSPDRGRNTEAFF.